This T cell receptor beta chain stems from a study of ipilimumab plus nivolumab after autologous stem cell transplantation listed by TCRdb under 2021. In terms of the full investigation: The median number of doses received by trial patients was 5 for ipilimumab and roughly eight for nivolumab. Both primary refractory and relapsed disease were represented in the DLBCL cohort, where 18-month progression-free survival was roughly 89% and 26%, respectively. The trial enrolled patients with high-risk diffuse large B cell lymphoma, mature T cell lymphoma, or multiple myeloma undergoing autologous transplant. Fewer than 40 patients made up the trial's intent-to-treat population. Points the paper makes about the study in general: Combined checkpoint inhibition appeared tolerable as post-transplant consolidation, according to the authors' conclusion. Per the authors, a biologic rationale for further study of the post-transplant checkpoint inhibition approach was offered by T cell receptor repertoire, regulatory T cell phenotype and gut microbiota profiles.

Reading the germline V gene (reference sequence) gives CDR1 LNHNV and CDR2 YYDKDF. Taken from cysteine to phenylalanine, the CDR3 has 14 residues. CDR3 DNA only is kept here, 42 bases in frame from base 1. At the junction V is shortened by 1 base and J by 9 bases, with 15 bases in between. Library preparation used the immunoSEQ multiplex PCR assay. What TCRdb holds here is the immuneACCESS table cut down to in-frame rearrangements. Part of the clones is not present; checked against another copy, under half of the missing clones reflect an unresolved V gene, and the others are unexplained. The sample table lists 8,000 to 11,000 clones, about four fifths of them with a count of one. Approximately 8.2% of the sample is held by the ten biggest clonotypes. Checkpoint therapy began 14 to 28 days after autologous transplant, with ipilimumab given at 1 mg/kg intravenously on day 1 of selected weeks. The nivolumab dose was 3 mg/kg intravenously, delivered on day 1 of weeks 1, 4, 7, 10, and every two weeks through week 26. The study was a Phase Ib clinical trial testing combined checkpoint inhibition with ipilimumab and nivolumab as consolidation after autologous stem cell transplantation.

Concerning this clone itself: This clone's antigen is unknown. Within one base of it there is no much larger clone, and no base qualities were kept.

The sequence derives from a male donor with diffuse large B-cell lymphoma. The sample in question was PBMCs, obtained in a trial of ipilimumab plus nivolumab as post-transplant consolidation. The chain links TRBV15 with TRBJ2-5; TRBD1 is perhaps the D gene, given 5 matching bases. Read as DNA, the sequence is TGTGCCACCAGCAGAGGTTGGGGCTCCCCGGCCCAGTACTTC. Its protein is CATSRGWGSPAQYF.